The clone carrying this T cell receptor (beta chain) has only one observation. Original analysis: Reference gene primer amplification in the assay estimated nucleated cell counts. Profiling relied on immunoSEQ multiplex PCR, and the TCRdb table lists in-frame clones only, not all of them. The V and J calls and clone size are taken from that table; D and trimming were inferred from the DNA. Among about 120,000 clones listed, around 81% were seen once. This specimen belongs to a study of blood T cell repertoires in COVID-19. Study at large: Acute and convalescent COVID-19 samples came from the United States, Italy and Spain. Sample material is recorded as cDNA or gDNA derived from T cells, B-cell-depleted T cells, or PBMCs.

The CDR3 covers 17 residues. Germline-derived CDR1 and CDR2 are SGHDN and FVKESK. V gave up 0 bases and J gave up 8 bases, with 22 bases separating them. The source of this sequence is a man between 65 and 85 years old with acute or convalescent COVID-19. The V and J genes are TRBV14 and TRBJ1-2; no clear D. Sample: peripheral blood. This chain's CDR3 is CASSQEGVRGVAGGYTF. As DNA, the CDR3 is TGTGCCAGCAGCCAAGAGGGCGTCCGCGGGGTGGCGGGGGGCTACACCTTC.